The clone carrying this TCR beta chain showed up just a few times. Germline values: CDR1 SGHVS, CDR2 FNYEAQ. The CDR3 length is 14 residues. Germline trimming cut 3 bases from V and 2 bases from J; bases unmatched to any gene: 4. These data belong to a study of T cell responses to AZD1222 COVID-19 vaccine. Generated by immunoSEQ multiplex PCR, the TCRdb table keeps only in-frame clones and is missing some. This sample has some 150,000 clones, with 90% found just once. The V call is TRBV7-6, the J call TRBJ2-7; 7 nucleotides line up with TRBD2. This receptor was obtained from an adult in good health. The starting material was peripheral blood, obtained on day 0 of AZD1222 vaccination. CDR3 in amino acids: CASSFSSGPYEQYF. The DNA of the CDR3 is TGTGCCAGCAGCTTTTCTAGCGGCCCCTACGAGCAGTACTTC.